This TCR beta chain was captured by sequencing in a study of cytomegalovirus exposure and HLA in healthy donors. General study points: The CMV antigen specificity of a few CMV-associated chains was confirmed through in vitro analysis. Fewer N-insertions (relative to the roughly 700-donor mean) were reportedly seen in an Asian-associated ancestry cluster in a later analysis. Altogether, 164 TCR beta chains were recorded as cytomegalovirus-associated. Earlier analysis found most TCR beta V segments productive about 87% or about 30% of the time.

As regards this clone: Its antigen is still unknown.

A multiplex PCR was run with 60 Vbeta primers and 13 Jbeta primers. Libraries were prepared by immunoSEQ multiplex PCR; TCRdb keeps only in-frame clonotypes and omits some of them. The sample lists 70,000 to 95,000 clones, approximately 65% occurring once. Germline lookup yields CDR1 SGHRS and CDR2 YFSETQ. The junction had 3 bases not matched to a gene; V was cut back by 6 bases and J by 9 bases. This CDR3 has 11 amino acids. The clonotype originates from a woman aged 25 to 39 in good health and CMV-seropositive. Sequenced input: PBMCs. The J gene is TRBJ2-1, the V gene TRBV5-1; 7 bases fit TRBD1. In DNA form, the CDR3 reads TGCGCCAGCACCACAGGGGTTGAGCAGTTCTTC. This codes for CASTTGVEQFF. The entire variable domain, with the rest obtained from reference TRBV5-1 and TRBJ2-1, is as follows: KAGVTQTPRYLIKTRGQQVTLSCSPISGHRSVSWYQQTPGQGLQFLFEYFSETQRNKGNFPGRFSGRQFSNSRSEMNVSTLELGDSALYLCASTTGVEQFFGPGTRLTVL.